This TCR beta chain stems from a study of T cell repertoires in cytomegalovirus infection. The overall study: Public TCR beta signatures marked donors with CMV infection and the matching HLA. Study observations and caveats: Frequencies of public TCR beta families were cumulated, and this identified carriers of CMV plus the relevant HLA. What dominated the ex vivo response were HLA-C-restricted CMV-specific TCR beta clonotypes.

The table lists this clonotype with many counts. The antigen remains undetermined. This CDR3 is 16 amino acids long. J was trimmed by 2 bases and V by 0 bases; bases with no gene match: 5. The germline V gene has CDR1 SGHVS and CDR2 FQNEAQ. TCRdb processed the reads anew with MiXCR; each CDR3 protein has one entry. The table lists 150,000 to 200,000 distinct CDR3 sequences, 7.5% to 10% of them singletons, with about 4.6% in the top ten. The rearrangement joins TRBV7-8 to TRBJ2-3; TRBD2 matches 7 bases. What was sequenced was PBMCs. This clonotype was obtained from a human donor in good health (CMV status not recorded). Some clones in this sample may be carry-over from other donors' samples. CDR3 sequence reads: CASSLAGLAATDTQYF. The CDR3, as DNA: TGTGCCAGCAGCTTAGCGGGCCTAGCGGCCACAGATACGCAGTATTTT. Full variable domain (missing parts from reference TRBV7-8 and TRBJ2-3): GAGVSQSPRYKVAKRGQDVALRCDPISGHVSLFWYQQALGQGPEFLTYFQNEAQLDKSGLPSDRFFAERPEGSVSTLKIQRTQQEDSAVYLCASSLAGLAATDTQYFGPGTRLTVL.